The 28 T cell receptor beta chains in this list originate from one sample, sequenced in a study of blood T cell repertoires in COVID-19. TCRdb keeps only in-frame clones here, not all; method: immunoSEQ multiplex PCR. This sample yields tens of thousands of clones, of which 85% are seen a single time; around 5% belongs to the top ten. Sequencing was carried out using peripheral blood. The receptors here all came from a man aged 65 to 79 with acute or convalescent COVID-19.

This clone was seen only a few times. The chain combines TRBV27 with TRBJ1-6, with 7 bases fitting TRBD1. Germline assignment: CDR1 MNHEY and CDR2 SMNVEV (reference sequence). The CDR3 extends over 14 amino acids. V dropped 8 bases and J dropped 6; count of bases not matched to a gene: 7. The CDR3 DNA reads as TGTGCCAGCGGATCCCGGGACAGTAATTCACCCCTCCACTTT. Encoded protein: CASGSRDSNSPLHF.

The chain recombines TRBV6-5 with TRBJ2-1; 8 bases are a match to TRBD2. The CDR3 loop spans 13 amino acids. V lost 5 bases, J lost 3 bases, and 0 bases stayed unmatched. The germline CDR1 and CDR2 sequences are MNHEY and SVGAGI. The CDR3 sequence is CASSSGSYNEQFF. The CDR3 DNA sequence: TGTGCCAGCAGTAGCGGGAGCTACAATGAGCAGTTCTTC.

V usage is TRBV6-1 and J usage is TRBJ2-7, with D uncertain. Germline values: CDR1 MNHNS, CDR2 SASEGT. Trimming took off 1 base at V and 4 bases at J, with 14 bases between the two ends. The CDR3 is 15 amino acids. CDR3 nucleotide sequence: TGTGCCAGCAGTGAAGGTGGAGCGAAAACATACGAGCAGTACTTC. This sequence encodes CASSEGGAKTYEQYF.

The CDR3 region has the DNA TGTGCCTCCCACCACAGGGGGCTTCTAACCGGGGAGCTGTTTTTT. Protein product: CASHHRGLLTGELFF. The gene calls are TRBV7-9 and TRBJ2-2; TRBD1 agrees at 9 bases. V shed 11 bases and J 5 bases; nucleotides not matched to a gene: 12. Germline-derived CDR1 and CDR2 are SEHNR and FQNEAQ (reference sequence). The CDR3 has 15 residues.

This chain connects TRBV5-1 to TRBJ2-2; TRBD1 matches 9 bases. The CDR3 extends over 16 amino acids. Germline V gene data show CDR1 as SGHRS and CDR2 as YFSETQ. The trim removed 2 bases at V and 3 bases at J, leaving 5 bases unmatched. The CDR3 DNA sequence: TGCGCCAGCAGCTTCACAGGGGGCACGGACACCGGGGAGCTGTTTTTT. It encodes CASSFTGGTDTGELFF.

The rearrangement uses TRBV5-1 and TRBJ1-3; possible D gene TRBD1, 5 bases. V was cut by 4 bases and J by 3 bases, with 11 bases left in between. The CDR3 length is 14 residues. CDR1 SGHRS and CDR2 YFSETQ come from the germline V gene. CDR3 coding DNA: TGCGCCAGCAGCGACGGGACTTATGGAAACACCATATATTTT. This gives the protein CASSDGTYGNTIYF.

This clone was counted between two and nine times. The V gene is TRBV7-2, the J gene TRBJ1-6; 11 bases align to TRBD1. Looked up from germline, CDR1 is SGHTA and CDR2 is FQGNSA. The CDR3 is 16 amino acids. Trimming took 6 bases from V and 3 from J; bases not matched to a gene: 4. The CDR3 bases are TGTGCCAGCAGGGCCGGGACAGGGGGCTATAATTCACCCCTCCACTTT. Its protein is CASRAGTGGYNSPLHF.

As regards this clone: The same CDR3 can be traced to other DNA sequences in this sample. The gene calls are TRBV18 and TRBJ2-5, with a possible D match to TRBD1 (5 bases). Trimming cost V 3 bases and J 5 bases, with 13 bases left between them. The germline V gene encodes CDR1 KGHSH and CDR2 LQKENI. The length of the CDR3 is 14 residues. CDR3 sequence: CASSPGAGGETQYF. Written as DNA, the CDR3 is TGTGCCAGCTCACCTGGGGCAGGCGGTGAGACCCAGTACTTC.

The chain carries TRBV7-2 and TRBJ2-1, with D possibly being TRBD1 (5 bases). Trimming pared 5 bases from V and 3 bases from J, leaving 14 bases between. The CDR3 loop spans 15 amino acids. Germline-derived CDR1 and CDR2 are SGHTA and FQGNSA. CDR3 DNA sequence: TGTGCCAGCAGCCCCCAGGGTATGGTCTACAATGAGCAGTTCTTC. Translating it yields CASSPQGMVYNEQFF.

The CDR3 sequence: CASSVSGGGGEQYF. The DNA of the CDR3 is TGTGCCAGCAGCGTTAGTGGTGGCGGGGGCGAGCAGTACTTC. The chain has TRBV9 and TRBJ2-7; 7 bases line up with TRBD2. CDR1 is SGDLS and CDR2 is YYNGEE in the germline V gene. The length of the CDR3 is 14 residues. V shed 2 bases, J shed 6 bases, and the junction held 8 bases outside the gene matches. The complete variable domain, with remaining parts taken from reference TRBV9 and TRBJ2-7, reads DSGVTQTPKHLITATGQRVTLRCSPRSGDLSVYWYQQSLDQGLQFLIQYYNGEERAKGNILERFSAQQFPDLHSELNLSSLELGDSALYFCASSVSGGGGEQYFGPGTRLTVT.

This rearrangement joins TRBV25-1 to TRBJ2-3; tentatively, D is TRBD1 (6 bases). The CDR3 is made up of 14 amino acids. Germline V gene data show CDR1 as MGHDK and CDR2 as SYGVNS. V lost 2 bases and J lost 2, with 8 bases in between. The CDR3 loop is CASSETGITDTQYF. The DNA of the CDR3 is TGTGCCAGCAGTGAAACAGGGATCACAGATACGCAGTATTTT.

This clone was observed a single time. The V and J genes are TRBV28 and TRBJ1-2; D is unresolved. The CDR3 length is 13 residues. V was trimmed by 6 bases and J by 7 bases, leaving 15 bases between them. Germline V gene data show CDR1 as MDHEN and CDR2 as SYDVKM. CDR3 coding DNA: TGTGCCAGCAGGCGACCATTCGCAGGTGGCTACACCTTC. Its protein is CASRRPFAGGYTF.

This clone was seen a few times. The rearrangement joins TRBV11-2 to TRBJ2-7; no definite D call. CDR3 length equals 14 residues. The germline V and J ends were trimmed by 2 bases and 0 bases, with 8 bases remaining between them. The germline V gene encodes CDR1 SGHAT and CDR2 FQNNGV. CDR3 region: CASSLSFLSYEQYF. DNA of the CDR3: TGTGCCAGCAGCTTAAGCTTCCTCTCCTACGAGCAGTACTTC.

The rearrangement links TRBV19 to TRBJ1-2; D gene uncertain. V was pared by 5 bases and J by 4 bases, with 23 bases between. CDR3 length equals 17 residues. CDR1 LNHDA and CDR2 SQIVND come from the germline V gene (reference sequence). CDR3 nucleotides: TGTGCCAGTAGTCCCCGAACCGGGAGACTTGGGGTCTATGGCTACACCTTC. It translates to CASSPRTGRLGVYGYTF.

The V gene is TRBV2, the J gene TRBJ1-6; 9 bases line up with TRBD1. V was clipped by 6 bases and J by 7 bases; unmatched bases: 4. The germline V gene has CDR1 SNHLY and CDR2 FYNNEI. This CDR3 contains 14 residues. CDR3 in amino acids: CASRAGTGNSPLHF. The CDR3, as DNA: TGTGCCAGCAGAGCCGGGACAGGGAATTCACCCCTCCACTTT. The full variable domain, with the rest looked up from reference TRBV2 and TRBJ1-6, is EPEVTQTPSHQVTQMGQEVILRCVPISNHLYFYWYRQILGQKVEFLVSFYNNEISEKSEIFDDQFSVERPDGSNFTLKIRSTKLEDSAMYFCASRAGTGNSPLHFGNGTRLTVT.

The chain employs TRBV27 and TRBJ2-7; D gene ambiguous. The V and J ends lost 3 bases and 0 bases respectively, with 12 bases between them. This CDR3 contains 15 residues. Germline V gene lookup returns CDR1 MNHEY and CDR2 SMNVEV (reference sequence). CDR3 nucleotides: TGTGCCAGCAGTTTTTCCTCACAAAGCTCCTACGAGCAGTACTTC. Residues: CASSFSSQSSYEQYF.

The chain employs TRBV7-2 and TRBJ2-3; unclear D gene. This CDR3 region has 12 residues. Between the trimmed V and J ends, which lost 6 bases and 2 bases, there was a span of 6 bases. CDR1 and CDR2 (germline): SGHTA, FQGNSA. The CDR3 coding sequence is TGTGCCAGCAGTGTAAACACAGATACGCAGTATTTT. It translates to CASSVNTDTQYF.

Written as DNA, the CDR3 is TGTGCCAGCAGCCAAGGGACAGGGTCAGATACGCAGTATTTT. The encoded protein is CASSQGTGSDTQYF. The genes are TRBV4-2 and TRBJ2-3; 8 nucleotides agree with TRBD1. The trim removed 1 base at V and 4 bases at J, leaving 1 base unmatched. The CDR3 length is 14 residues. Germline CDR1 and CDR2: LGHNA and YNFKEQ.

The V gene is TRBV12-3 or TRBV12-4, the J gene TRBJ2-5; D may be TRBD2 (5 bases). This CDR3 spans 12 amino acids. Trimming left V 6 bases short and J 5 bases short, with 10 bases between. The CDR3 loop is CASRPGTETQYF. CDR3 nucleotide sequence: TGTGCCAGCAGGCCGGGAACCGAGACCCAGTACTTC.

This rearrangement joins TRBV27 to TRBJ2-2, with TRBD1 matching over 7 bases. J was trimmed by 7 bases and V by 1 base; bases with no gene match: 3. This CDR3 has 14 amino acids. The germline V gene encodes CDR1 MNHEY and CDR2 SMNVEV (reference sequence). The CDR3 region is CASSLFDRDGELFF. In nucleotides, the CDR3 is TGTGCCAGCAGTTTATTCGACAGGGACGGGGAGCTGTTTTTT.

This rearrangement joins TRBV7-3 to TRBJ2-7, with D tentatively TRBD1 (6 bases). Germline assignment: CDR1 SGHTA and CDR2 FQGTGA. The V and J ends lost 5 bases and 1 base respectively, with 12 bases between them. This CDR3 is 14 amino acids long. The CDR3 region is CASSLSQGSYEQYF. In nucleotides, the CDR3 is TGTGCCAGCAGCCTATCACAGGGATCCTACGAGCAGTACTTC. Full variable domain (remainder filled in from reference TRBV7-3 and TRBJ2-7): GAGVSQTPSNKVTEKGKYVELRCDPISGHTALYWYRQSLGQGPEFLIYFQGTGAADDSGLPNDRFFAVRPEGSVSTLKIQRTERGDSAVYLCASSLSQGSYEQYFGPGTRLTVT.

The J gene is TRBJ2-2, the V gene TRBV5-1, with D hard to call. This CDR3 spans 12 amino acids. Germline V gives CDR1 SGHRS, CDR2 YFSETQ. Trimming stripped 3 bases from V and 3 bases from J, with 3 bases between. The CDR3 loop reads CASSSDTGELFF. CDR3 DNA sequence: TGCGCCAGCAGCTCCGACACCGGGGAGCTGTTTTTT.

This chain links TRBV2 with TRBJ2-1, with 8 bases aligning to TRBD2. There are 14 residues in the CDR3. The V and J ends lost 4 bases and 6 bases, in that order; junction bases with no gene match: 5. Germline V gives CDR1 SNHLY, CDR2 FYNNEI. The CDR3 sequence: CASSVGLGLNEQFF. The CDR3, as DNA: TGTGCCAGCAGTGTGGGACTAGGTCTCAATGAGCAGTTCTTC.

The rearrangement uses TRBV6-1 and TRBJ2-1, with TRBD1 identical over 10 bases. CDR1 is MNHNS and CDR2 is SASEGT in the germline V gene. V trimming: 3 bases; J trimming: 5 bases; junction bases outside the gene matches: 10. This CDR3 has 17 residues. The CDR3 is CASSDKGWGQGNNEQFF. The CDR3, as DNA: TGTGCCAGCAGTGACAAAGGGTGGGGACAGGGGAACAATGAGCAGTTCTTC.

The J gene is TRBJ2-5, the V gene TRBV4-2, with 10 bases identical to TRBD2. After removal of 2 bases from V and 4 bases from J, the junction contained 4 bases not matched to a gene. This CDR3 region has 15 residues. Per germline, CDR1 LGHNA and CDR2 YNFKEQ. DNA of the CDR3: TGTGCCAGCAGCCAATCAGCGGGGGGGCCAGAGACCCAGTACTTC. Amino acids: CASSQSAGGPETQYF.

This clone was detected a few times. The rearrangement links TRBV4-2 to TRBJ2-3; 8 positions agree with TRBD2. The CDR3 contains 17 residues. Trimming removed 1 base from V and 4 bases from J; junction bases left unmatched: 10. Looked up from germline, CDR1 is LGHNA and CDR2 is YNFKEQ. Written as DNA, the CDR3 is TGTGCCAGCAGCCAAGGGCGGCGGGGGGTGGGGGCAGATACGCAGTATTTT. Translation gives CASSQGRRGVGADTQYF.

The genes are TRBV12-3 or TRBV12-4 and TRBJ2-7; a possible D gene is TRBD1 (5 bases). The CDR3 is made up of 11 amino acids. Between the trimmed V and J ends, which lost 5 bases and 7 bases, there was a span of 9 bases. The CDR3 DNA sequence: TGTGCCAGCAGTGACAAGGGGGAGCAGTACTTC. Translation: CASSDKGEQYF.

The chain has TRBV9 and TRBJ1-2; possibly TRBD1 for D (5 bases). From germline, CDR1 is SGDLS and CDR2 YYNGEE. Trimming took 0 bases from V and 4 from J, leaving 13 bases between them. The CDR3 is made up of 15 amino acids. The CDR3 region is CASSVGPGNIYGYTF. DNA of the CDR3: TGTGCCAGCAGCGTAGGCCCAGGGAACATCTATGGCTACACCTTC.